This TCR beta chain was recorded in a study of shared clonotypes between healthy human individuals. Note on this clone: Its antigen is still unknown.

With 10 bases clipped from V and 7 bases from J, the junction kept 9 bases outside the gene matches. The germline gives CDR1 LNHDA, CDR2 SQIVND (reference sequence). The CDR3 is 13 amino acids. Deep-level assay runs were performed. Repertoires were generated with immunoSEQ multiplex PCR, while TCRdb's copy carries only in-frame clones and drops some. The profile shows millions of clones, approximately 90% of them singletons. Study-wide results and limits: An anticipated effect of sequencing depth on clonotype sharing among donors was recognized. Researchers found naive subsets generally carried larger estimated richness than memory subsets.

V gene TRBV19 combines with J gene TRBJ2-1, with 8 bases identical to TRBD2. This TCR derives from a man younger than 30 in good health. Sequenced input: naive CD4+ T cells sorted from blood. Subset of the sample: CD45RA+ positively selected. The CDR3: CAIGGTRGNEQFF. The CDR3 nucleotides read TGTGCCATAGGCGGGACTAGGGGAAATGAGCAGTTCTTC.